The 22 T cell receptor beta chains presented below share a single source sample, sequenced in a study of post-analysis software for immune sequencing data. Their specific antigens are unknown. Unique molecular identifiers had been added to the TCR beta cDNA libraries. TCRdb re-analysed the PCR reads in MiXCR, keeping a single row per CDR3 protein. The table has 800,000 to 950,000 distinct CDR3 sequences, roughly 50% seen once. Study findings and constraints: A few TRBV segments occurring more often in patients than controls included TRBV5-6, TRBV5-1 and TRBV20-1.

Source material: blood. Source of these receptors: a girl aged 5-17 years with multiple sclerosis.

The genes are TRBV7-9 and TRBJ2-1, with D possibly TRBD2 on 7 matching bases. Trimming shortened V by 3 bases and J by 7 bases, and 16 bases separated the two germline ends. Germline V CDR1 and CDR2: SEHNR, FQNEAQ (reference sequence). The CDR3 has 15 residues. This CDR3 is CASSFRGAGGNEQFF. The DNA for the CDR3 is TGTGCCAGCAGCTTCCGGGGGGCCGGGGGTAATGAGCAGTTCTTC.

J is TRBJ2-1 and V is TRBV10-1; D unclear. The CDR3 is 13 residues long. The germline V and J ends were trimmed by 0 bases and 9 bases, with 9 bases remaining between them. Germline lookup yields CDR1 WNHNN and CDR2 SYGVQD (reference sequence). CDR3 DNA: TGCGCCAGCAGTGAGTCGTGGCGATCTGAGCAGTTCTTC. Amino acids: CASSESWRSEQFF.

The chain has TRBV12-3 or TRBV12-4 and TRBJ1-1; maybe TRBD1 (5 bases). The CDR3 loop spans 15 amino acids. V gave up 0 bases and J gave up 8 bases, with 16 bases separating them. The CDR3 loop reads CASSLADRDGKEAFF. DNA for the CDR3: TGTGCCAGCAGTTTAGCGGACCGGGACGGCAAAGAAGCTTTCTTT.

This clonotype was seen only a few times. This chain uses TRBV7-2 with TRBJ2-7, with D maybe TRBD1 (6 bases). The end of the DNA is better explained by TRBJ2-5, so the J call may be wrong. The CDR3 contains 15 residues. Germline V gives CDR1 SGHTA, CDR2 FQGNSA. This chain's CDR3 is CASSLGDRQAGTQYF. CDR3 coding DNA: TGTGCCAGCAGCTTAGGGGATCGACAGGCAGGGACCCAGTACTTC.

The V gene is TRBV27, the J gene TRBJ1-1; D is perhaps TRBD1 (5 bases). The CDR3 is 14 residues long. Trimming took off 5 bases at V and 5 bases at J, with 15 bases between the two ends. CDR1 and CDR2 (germline): MNHEY, SMNVEV (reference sequence). CDR3 sequence (DNA): TGTGCCAGCAGTCCGGGGGGTGGGGGGACTGAAGCTTTCTTT. It yields the protein CASSPGGGGTEAFF.

The CDR3 region has the DNA TGTGCCAGCAACCCGGAATGGAGCGAGAGCTCCTACGAGCAGTACTTC. Translated: CASNPEWSESSYEQYF. The rearrangement links TRBV4-2 to TRBJ2-7; D remains unclear. Trimming left V 7 bases short and J 0 bases short, with 19 bases between. This CDR3 comprises 16 residues. Germline V gene data show CDR1 as LGHNA and CDR2 as YNFKEQ.

The chain combines TRBV2 with TRBJ2-1; TRBD1 is a possible D gene (6 bases). Germline CDR1 SNHLY, CDR2 FYNNEI. V shed 7 bases and J shed 6 bases, with 10 bases lying between them. The CDR3 has 12 residues. CDR3 DNA: TGTGCCAGCAAACAGGGCCTCAATGAGCAGTTCTTC. It specifies CASKQGLNEQFF.

This chain connects TRBV20-1 to TRBJ2-7, with 15 bases lining up with TRBD2. There are 16 residues in the CDR3. The germline CDR1 and CDR2 sequences are DFQATT and SNEGSKA (reference sequence). The trim removed 0 bases at V and 7 bases at J, leaving 7 bases unmatched. Written as DNA, the CDR3 is TGCAGTGCTAGAGATGGAGGGACTAGCGGGAGGTATGAGCAGTACTTC. Translated: CSARDGGTSGRYEQYF.

The V call is TRBV20-1, the J call TRBJ2-1; TRBD2 aligns across 9 bases. CDR1 is DFQATT, CDR2 SNEGSKA, per germline (reference sequence). This CDR3 has 14 residues. V shed 6 bases and J 1 base; nucleotides not matched to a gene: 4. CDR3 sequence reads: CSASSGMSYNEQFF. In DNA, the CDR3 is TGCAGTGCCTCTAGCGGGATGTCCTACAATGAGCAGTTCTTC.

V and J are TRBV12-5 and TRBJ1-4; D ambiguous. V was shortened by 6 bases and J by 3 bases, with 11 bases between the two germline ends. CDR1 LGHNT and CDR2 FRNRAP come from the germline V gene. The CDR3 has 14 residues. CDR3 protein: CASGSGGSNEKLFF. Here the CDR3 DNA reads TGTGCTAGTGGGTCAGGCGGATCTAATGAAAAACTGTTTTTT.

The rearrangement links TRBV7-9 to TRBJ1-1; D uncertain. Germline lookup yields CDR1 SEHNR and CDR2 FQNEAQ (reference sequence). V was pared by 0 bases and J by 3 bases, with 8 bases between. The CDR3 spans 14 residues. The CDR3 reads CASSLAPVDTEAFF. The CDR3 coding sequence is TGTGCCAGCAGCTTAGCTCCCGTGGACACTGAAGCTTTCTTT.

About this clonotype: One end of the junction fails to match germline, which may point to a read error. The V call is TRBV5-1, the J call TRBJ2-5; weak D call: TRBD2 (6 bases). Germline CDR1 reads SGHRS; CDR2 reads YFSETQ. The CDR3 is 17 amino acids. CDR3 DNA: TGCGTCAGCAGCTTCACCACCTCGGGGGTCCTACAAGAGACCCAGTACTTC. Amino acids: CVSSFTTSGVLQETQYF. The complete variable domain, with remaining parts taken from reference TRBV5-1 and TRBJ2-5, reads KAGVTQTPRYLIKTRGQQVTLSCSPISGHRSVSWYQQTPGQGLQFLFEYFSETQRNKGNFPGRFSGRQFSNSRSEMNVSTLELGDSALYLCVSSFTTSGVLQETQYFGPGTRLLVL.

The chain employs TRBV6-2 or TRBV6-3 and TRBJ2-1, with D perhaps matching TRBD1 (6 bases). V was pared by 6 bases and J by 4 bases, with 10 bases between. The CDR3 extends over 13 amino acids. Germline V CDR1 and CDR2: MNHEY, SVGEGT. The CDR3 DNA follows: TGTGCCAGCAGCAAGGACAGATACAATGAGCAGTTCTTC. Its translation: CASSKDRYNEQFF.

The rearrangement uses TRBV6-5 and TRBJ1-1, with 7 bases matching TRBD1. The CDR3 is made up of 14 amino acids. After removal of 5 bases from V and 4 bases from J, the junction contained 7 bases not matched to a gene. Germline CDR1 MNHEY, CDR2 SVGAGI. The CDR3 loop reads CASSPTTGSTEAFF. The CDR3 DNA reads as TGTGCCAGCAGTCCAACGACAGGGTCCACTGAAGCTTTCTTT.

The chain employs TRBV5-1 and TRBJ1-1; 8 nucleotides match TRBD1. The CDR3 is 13 residues long. The V gene end was trimmed by 5 bases and the J gene end by 7 bases; junction bases not matched to a gene: 7. CDR1 is SGHRS, CDR2 YFSETQ, per germline. In DNA, the CDR3 is TGCGCCAGCAGTTCCGGACAGGGTGGTGAAGCTTTCTTT. As protein: CASSSGQGGEAFF. Together with reference TRBV5-1 and TRBJ1-1, the CDR3 gives the full variable domain: KAGVTQTPRYLIKTRGQQVTLSCSPISGHRSVSWYQQTPGQGLQFLFEYFSETQRNKGNFPGRFSGRQFSNSRSEMNVSTLELGDSALYLCASSSGQGGEAFFGQGTRLTVV.

This clonotype has only one observation. The rearrangement uses TRBV7-2 and TRBJ2-3, with a possible D match to TRBD2 (6 bases). The CDR3 consists of 16 residues. V gave up 4 bases and J gave up 4 bases, with 18 bases separating them. The V gene's germline CDR1 is SGHTA and CDR2 FQGNSA. In DNA, the CDR3 is TGTGCCAGCAGCTCTATCTCGGCTAGACTAGCAGATACGCAGTATTTT. This encodes CASSSISARLADTQYF.

This clonotype was counted only a few times. The rearrangement uses TRBV29-1 and TRBJ1-5; 11 nucleotides line up with TRBD1. CDR1 is SQVTM and CDR2 is ANQGSEA in the germline V gene. The trim removed 8 bases at V and 6 bases at J, leaving 3 bases unmatched. This CDR3 contains 12 residues. For the CDR3, the DNA is TGCAGCCAGGACAGGGGGCCTCAGCCCCAGCATTTT. Protein sequence: CSQDRGPQPQHF.

The rearrangement joins TRBV10-3 to TRBJ2-2; possibly TRBD2 for D (6 bases). From germline, CDR1 is ENHRY and CDR2 SYGVKD. The CDR3 is 14 residues long. Deletions cut 8 bases from V and 2 bases from J, with 12 bases between. This CDR3 is CAIRESQNTGELFF. The CDR3 DNA reads TGTGCCATCCGGGAGTCCCAAAACACCGGGGAGCTGTTTTTT.

V and J are TRBV5-1 and TRBJ1-1; 9 bases are shared with TRBD1. This CDR3 comprises 16 residues. V trimming: 4 bases; J trimming: 0 bases; junction bases outside the gene matches: 7. Germline V CDR1 and CDR2: SGHRS, YFSETQ. Here the CDR3 reads CASSTGTGLMNTEAFF. For the CDR3, the DNA is TGCGCCAGCAGCACCGGGACAGGGTTAATGAACACTGAAGCTTTCTTT.

This clonotype was found a few times. The chain employs TRBV7-6 and TRBJ2-7; TRBD2 matches at 10 bases. The length of the CDR3 is 17 residues. Per the germline V gene, CDR1 is SGHVS and CDR2 is FNYEAQ. V shed 4 bases and J 6 bases; nucleotides not matched to a gene: 15. CDR3 DNA sequence: TGTGCCAGCAGCTCCACCTTCCACCTAGCGGGAGAGAGCGAGCAGTACTTC. Protein product: CASSSTFHLAGESEQYF.

This clonotype was counted a few times. V and J are TRBV6-5 and TRBJ2-5, with 8 bases identical to TRBD1. The J call may not be correct, given that the DNA end is closer to TRBJ2-7. Germline CDR1 MNHEY, CDR2 SVGAGI. The CDR3 length is 13 residues. This CDR3 reads CASSHDRGYEQYF. The DNA for the CDR3 is TGTGCCAGCAGCCACGACAGGGGTTACGAGCAGTACTTC.

This rearrangement joins TRBV27 to TRBJ1-1; no clear D. The CDR3 is 13 residues long. Between the trimmed V and J ends, which lost 6 bases and 1 base, there was a span of 9 bases. Germline-derived CDR1 and CDR2 are MNHEY and SMNVEV (reference sequence). CDR3 coding DNA: TGTGCCAGCAGGACTAGAGAGAACACTGAAGCTTTCTTT. It translates to CASRTRENTEAFF.